This is a list of T cell receptor beta chains from one sample in a study of shared clonotypes between healthy human individuals. Data came from immunoSEQ multiplex PCR; TCRdb stores just in-frame clones and leaves some out. Altogether about 2.2 million clones are present, 80% to 95% being singletons, with the ten largest covering more than 1.5%. Sequencing input: naive CD8+ T cells from PBMCs. These receptors originate from a man aged 18-30 years in good health. Some clones in this sample may be carry-over from other donors' samples. Both conserved end residues are part of each CDR3.

V gene	J gene	CDR3 protein
TRBV15	TRBJ2-7	CATSRDKGPGYEQYF
TRBV29-1	TRBJ2-1	CSVEVFERLAGPSKFF
TRBV7-3	TRBJ2-6	CASSPLFASGSSKTGANVLTF
TRBV6-1	TRBJ2-7	CASSPRLGYEQYF
TRBV29-1	TRBJ1-2	CSGRTGEYGYTF
TRBV7-8	TRBJ1-4	CASSLEASTRATNEKLFF
TRBV7-2	TRBJ2-7	CASSPLIGRSSYEQYF
TRBV5-4	TRBJ1-1	CASRMTALNTEAFF
TRBV13	TRBJ2-5	CASSLGLDGEETQYF
TRBV7-9	TRBJ2-5	CASSSAPVIEETQYF
TRBV30	TRBJ1-1	CAWSVRSSAEAFF
TRBV27	TRBJ2-3	CASSPLRAQFTDTQYF
TRBV27	TRBJ2-7	CASSSPGGSVSEQYF
TRBV9	TRBJ1-1	CASSVVEKNTEAFF
TRBV7-6	TRBJ2-1	CASSPLLVPYNEQFF
TRBV9	TRBJ2-2	CASSPWTGEGTGELFF
TRBV19	TRBJ2-6	CASSPWDGSSGANVLTF
TRBV28	TRBJ2-3	CASVGGGDTQYF
TRBV7-9	TRBJ2-1	CASSRTVRNEGEQFF
TRBV7-9	TRBJ2-1	CASSARPNEQFF
TRBV15	TRBJ2-1	CATSRLQKDEQFF
TRBV29-1	TRBJ2-1	CSGSPGFNEQFF
TRBV7-9	TRBJ2-7	CASSLGPVYEQYF
TRBV30	TRBJ1-2	CASTGGKVGYTF
TRBV19	TRBJ1-5	CASSPKGRQPQHF
TRBV15	TRBJ2-2	CATTVGSFAGELFF
TRBV28	TRBJ2-3	CASSFPPKSRDRGRDTQYF